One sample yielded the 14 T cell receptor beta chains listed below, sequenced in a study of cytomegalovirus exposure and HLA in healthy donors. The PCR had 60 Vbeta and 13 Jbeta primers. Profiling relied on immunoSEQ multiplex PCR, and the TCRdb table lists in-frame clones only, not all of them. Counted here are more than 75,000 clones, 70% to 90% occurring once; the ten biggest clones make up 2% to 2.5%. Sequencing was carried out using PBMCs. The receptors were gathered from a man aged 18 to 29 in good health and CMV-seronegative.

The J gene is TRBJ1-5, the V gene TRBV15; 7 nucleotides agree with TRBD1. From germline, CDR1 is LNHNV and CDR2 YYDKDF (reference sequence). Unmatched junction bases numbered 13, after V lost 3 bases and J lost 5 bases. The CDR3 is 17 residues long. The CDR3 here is CATSRRGGSMVDQPQHF. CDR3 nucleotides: TGTGCCACCAGCAGGAGAGGGGGCTCGATGGTGGATCAGCCCCAGCATTTT. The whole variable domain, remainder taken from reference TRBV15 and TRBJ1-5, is DAMVIQNPRYQVTQFGKPVTLSCSQTLNHNVMYWYQQKSSQAPKLLFHYYDKDFNNEADTPDNFQSRRPNTSFCFLDIRSPGLGDTAMYLCATSRRGGSMVDQPQHFGDGTRLSIL.

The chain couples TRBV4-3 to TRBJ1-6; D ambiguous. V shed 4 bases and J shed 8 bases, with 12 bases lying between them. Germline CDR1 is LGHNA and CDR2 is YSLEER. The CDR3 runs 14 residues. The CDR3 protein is CASSPRIADSPLHF. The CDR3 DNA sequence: TGCGCCAGCAGCCCCCGAATCGCAGATTCACCCCTCCACTTT.

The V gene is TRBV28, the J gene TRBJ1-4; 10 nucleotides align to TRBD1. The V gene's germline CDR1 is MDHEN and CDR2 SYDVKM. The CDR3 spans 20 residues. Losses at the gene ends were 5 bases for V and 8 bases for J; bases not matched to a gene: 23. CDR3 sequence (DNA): TGTGCCAGCAGTCCTATTGGCGGGTGGGACAGGGGCCTGGAGGGCGAAAAACTGTTTTTT. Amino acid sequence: CASSPIGGWDRGLEGEKLFF.

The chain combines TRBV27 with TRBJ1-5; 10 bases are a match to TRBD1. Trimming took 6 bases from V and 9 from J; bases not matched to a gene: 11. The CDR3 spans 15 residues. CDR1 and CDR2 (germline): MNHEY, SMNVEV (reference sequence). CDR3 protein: CASRKTGTGDRPQHF. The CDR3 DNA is TGTGCCAGCAGAAAGACCGGGACAGGGGATCGGCCCCAGCATTTT.

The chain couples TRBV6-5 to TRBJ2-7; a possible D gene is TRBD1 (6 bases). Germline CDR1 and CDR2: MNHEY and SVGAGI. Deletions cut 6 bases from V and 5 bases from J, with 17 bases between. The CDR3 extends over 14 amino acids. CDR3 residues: CASRLSPGANEQYF. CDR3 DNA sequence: TGTGCCAGCAGACTTTCCCCAGGGGCCAACGAGCAGTACTTC.

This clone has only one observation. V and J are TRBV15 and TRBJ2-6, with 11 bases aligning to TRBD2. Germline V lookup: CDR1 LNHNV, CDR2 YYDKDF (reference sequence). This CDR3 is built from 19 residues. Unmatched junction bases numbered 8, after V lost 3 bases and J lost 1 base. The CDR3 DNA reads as TGTGCCACCAGCAGTGGGGGGACTAGCGGATTTTCTGGGGCCAACGTCCTGACTTTC. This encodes CATSSGGTSGFSGANVLTF.

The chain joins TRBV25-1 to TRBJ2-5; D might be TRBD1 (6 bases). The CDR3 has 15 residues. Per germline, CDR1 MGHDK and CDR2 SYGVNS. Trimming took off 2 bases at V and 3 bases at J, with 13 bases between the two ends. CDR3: CASSEGGDRKETQYF. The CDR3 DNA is TGTGCCAGCAGTGAAGGGGGCGACAGGAAAGAGACCCAGTACTTC.

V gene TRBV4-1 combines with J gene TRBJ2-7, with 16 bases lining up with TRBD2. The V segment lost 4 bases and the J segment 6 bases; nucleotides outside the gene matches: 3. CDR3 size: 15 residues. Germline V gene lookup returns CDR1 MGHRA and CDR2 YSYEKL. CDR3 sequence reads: CASSRGLAGGCEQYF. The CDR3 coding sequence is TGCGCCAGCAGCCGGGGACTAGCGGGAGGGTGCGAGCAGTACTTC.

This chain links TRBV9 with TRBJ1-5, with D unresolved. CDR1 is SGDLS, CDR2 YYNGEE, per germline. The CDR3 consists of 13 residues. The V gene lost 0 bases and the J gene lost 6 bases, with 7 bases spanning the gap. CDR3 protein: CASSVESGQPQHF. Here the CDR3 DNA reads TGTGCCAGCAGCGTAGAATCGGGTCAGCCCCAGCATTTT.

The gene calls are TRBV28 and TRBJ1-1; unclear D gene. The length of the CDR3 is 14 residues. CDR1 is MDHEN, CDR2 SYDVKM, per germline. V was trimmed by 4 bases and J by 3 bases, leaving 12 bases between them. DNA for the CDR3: TGTGCCAGCAGTTCGAGCGGTGAAGACACTGAAGCTTTCTTT. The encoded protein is CASSSSGEDTEAFF.

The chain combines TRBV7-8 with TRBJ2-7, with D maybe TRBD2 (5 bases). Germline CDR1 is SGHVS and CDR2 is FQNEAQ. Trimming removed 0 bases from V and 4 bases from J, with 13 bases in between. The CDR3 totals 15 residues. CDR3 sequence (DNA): TGTGCCAGCAGCTTAGCGAGGGTCCCGGCTTACGAGCAGTACTTC. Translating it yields CASSLARVPAYEQYF.

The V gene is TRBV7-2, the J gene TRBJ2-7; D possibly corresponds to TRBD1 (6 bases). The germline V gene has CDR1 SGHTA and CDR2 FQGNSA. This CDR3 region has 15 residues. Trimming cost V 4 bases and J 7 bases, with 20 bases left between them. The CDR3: CASSSHRVGSREQYF. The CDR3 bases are TGTGCCAGCAGCTCCCACAGGGTTGGTAGTAGGGAGCAGTACTTC.

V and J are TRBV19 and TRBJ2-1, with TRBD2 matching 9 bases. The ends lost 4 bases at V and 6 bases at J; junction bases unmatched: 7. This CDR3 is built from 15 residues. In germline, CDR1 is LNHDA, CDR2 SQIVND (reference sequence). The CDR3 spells CASSTRLADVNEQFF. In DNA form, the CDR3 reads TGTGCCAGTAGTACCCGACTAGCGGACGTCAATGAGCAGTTCTTC.

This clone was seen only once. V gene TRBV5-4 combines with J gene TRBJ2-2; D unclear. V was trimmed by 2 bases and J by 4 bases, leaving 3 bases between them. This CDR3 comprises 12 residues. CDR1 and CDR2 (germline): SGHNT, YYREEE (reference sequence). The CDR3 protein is CASSFGTGELFF. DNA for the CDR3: TGTGCCAGCAGCTTCGGCACCGGGGAGCTGTTTTTT.